These 23 T cell receptor beta chains were sequenced from one sample in a study of blood T cell repertoires in COVID-19 (dated by TCRdb to 2019 to 2021). The library came from the immunoSEQ multiplex PCR assay. TCRdb took over this immuneACCESS table, retaining in-frame rearrangements with V and J assigned. Such tables are incomplete; in checked studies, under half of the missing clones stem from an unresolved V gene, and the remainder is unexplained. This sample gives 150,000 to 250,000 clones in total; around 90% of them show up just once. About 2.2% of the sample is held by the ten biggest clonotypes. The sequenced material came from PBMCs or T cells enriched from blood (not recorded which). The receptors stem from a woman younger than 45 who had recovered from COVID-19.

J is TRBJ1-1 and V is TRBV7-2; tentatively, D is TRBD1 (5 bases). CDR1 and CDR2 from the germline V gene are SGHTA and FQGNSA. Trimming removed 0 bases from V and 4 bases from J, with 9 bases in between. This CDR3 is built from 14 residues. This CDR3 is CASSLAEGSTEAFF. The CDR3 nucleotides are TGTGCCAGCAGCTTAGCGGAGGGGAGCACTGAAGCTTTCTTT.

The chain is built from TRBV13 and TRBJ1-2; TRBD1 is a possible D gene (6 bases). The CDR3 runs 18 residues. Germline V gene data show CDR1 as PRHDT and CDR2 as FYEKMQ (reference sequence). The V end was cut by 4 bases, the J end by 2 bases, with 23 bases between. Here the CDR3 reads CASSSIAHSLTGNYGYTF. CDR3 bases: TGTGCCAGCAGCTCGATCGCCCACAGCCTGACAGGAAACTATGGCTACACCTTC. Based on the CDR3 plus reference TRBV13 and TRBJ1-2, the full variable domain is AAGVIQSPRHLIKEKRETATLKCYPIPRHDTVYWYQQGPGQDPQFLISFYEKMQSDKGSIPDRFSAQQFSDYHSELNMSSLELGDSALYFCASSSIAHSLTGNYGYTFGSGTRLTVV.

J is TRBJ2-1 and V is TRBV2; 11 bases are shared with TRBD2. The germline gives CDR1 SNHLY, CDR2 FYNNEI. The CDR3 length is 16 residues. Trimming removed 5 bases from V and 3 bases from J; junction bases left unmatched: 6. CDR3 protein: CASSTTGLADYNEQFF. CDR3 sequence (DNA): TGTGCCAGCAGTACGACGGGACTAGCGGACTACAATGAGCAGTTCTTC.

J is TRBJ1-2 and V is TRBV13; no clear D gene. The CDR3 is made up of 13 amino acids. From germline, CDR1 is PRHDT and CDR2 FYEKMQ (reference sequence). V gave up 4 bases and J gave up 4 bases, with 10 bases separating them. The CDR3 is CASSSQRAYGYTF. CDR3 bases: TGTGCCAGCAGCTCCCAGAGGGCCTATGGCTACACCTTC.

J is TRBJ1-4 and V is TRBV4-1; 7 bases align to TRBD1. Germline V gene sequence: CDR1 MGHRA, CDR2 YSYEKL. There are 16 residues in the CDR3. Trimming removed 0 bases from V and 8 bases from J; junction bases left unmatched: 9. The CDR3 coding sequence is TGCGCCAGCAGCCAAGATATCCAGGGGGGCCGGGAAAAACTGTTTTTT. Amino acid sequence: CASSQDIQGGREKLFF.

The chain has TRBV9 and TRBJ2-7; 9 nucleotides line up with TRBD1. CDR1 is SGDLS, CDR2 YYNGEE, per germline. The CDR3 extends over 15 amino acids. V shed 4 bases and J 2 bases; nucleotides not matched to a gene: 7. In nucleotides, the CDR3 is TGTGCCAGCAGCAAATCCGGGACAGGGACCTACGAGCAGTACTTC. Amino acid sequence: CASSKSGTGTYEQYF.

This clone came up a few times. The V gene is TRBV24-1, the J gene TRBJ2-7; tentative D call: TRBD2 (6 bases). CDR1 KGHDR and CDR2 SFDVKD come from the germline V gene. The CDR3 totals 17 residues. Between the trimmed V and J ends, which lost 7 bases and 2 bases, there was a span of 23 bases. Written as DNA, the CDR3 is TGTGCCACCAGCGCGGGGACCCACACAACGGCTCCCTACGAGCAGTACTTC. Translated: CATSAGTHTTAPYEQYF.

This chain connects TRBV19 to TRBJ1-1; TRBD1 matches at 11 bases. This CDR3 has 17 amino acids. V lost 5 bases to trimming and J lost 1 base; unmatched junction nucleotides: 9. CDR1 and CDR2 from the germline V gene are LNHDA and SQIVND (reference sequence). CDR3 region: CASSLGTGGAWNTEAFF. For the CDR3, the DNA is TGTGCCAGTAGTCTTGGGACAGGGGGAGCTTGGAACACTGAAGCTTTCTTT.

The chain couples TRBV18 to TRBJ2-3, with 7 bases aligning to TRBD1. Germline V CDR1 and CDR2: KGHSH, LQKENI. Germline trimming cut 3 bases from V and 3 bases from J; bases unmatched to any gene: 6. The CDR3 has 15 amino acids. The CDR3 DNA reads as TGTGCCAGCTCACCCGACCGGGACAGAACAGATACGCAGTATTTT. Translated: CASSPDRDRTDTQYF.

This clone was counted many times. V gene TRBV5-1 combines with J gene TRBJ1-1, with a tentative D call TRBD1 (5 bases). This CDR3 is 14 amino acids long. Looked up from germline, CDR1 is SGHRS and CDR2 is YFSETQ. Trimming left V 4 bases short and J 1 base short, with 11 bases between. The CDR3 sequence is CASSGNQGNTEAFF. In DNA form, the CDR3 reads TGCGCCAGCAGCGGGAACCAGGGGAACACTGAAGCTTTCTTT.

This clone was detected once. The rearrangement links TRBV29-1 to TRBJ1-5, with D possibly matching TRBD1 (5 bases). Germline CDR1 SQVTM, CDR2 ANQGSEA. CDR3 length equals 15 residues. V lost 4 bases to trimming and J lost 1 base, with 14 bases between them. This CDR3 is CSVVFRGGSNQPQHF. CDR3 DNA: TGCAGCGTTGTTTTTAGGGGTGGGAGCAATCAGCCCCAGCATTTT.

The genes are TRBV27 and TRBJ2-3; 11 bases are shared with TRBD2. Losses at the gene ends were 2 bases for V and 0 bases for J; bases not matched to a gene: 7. The CDR3 spans 18 residues. Germline V lookup: CDR1 MNHEY, CDR2 SMNVEV (reference sequence). The CDR3: CASSLRSLAGGSTDTQYF. CDR3 coding DNA: TGTGCCAGCAGTTTACGCAGCCTAGCGGGAGGCAGCACAGATACGCAGTATTTT.

The J gene is TRBJ1-3, the V gene TRBV19; TRBD1 is a possible D gene (6 bases). V gave up 5 bases and J gave up 1 base, with 18 bases separating them. Germline V gene data show CDR1 as LNHDA and CDR2 as SQIVND (reference sequence). This CDR3 has 17 amino acids. The CDR3 DNA reads TGTGCCAGTAGTCCCCGGACAGCGACTTTTTCTGGAAACACCATATATTTT. This gives the protein CASSPRTATFSGNTIYF.

J is TRBJ1-1 and V is TRBV2, with 11 bases aligning to TRBD1. Trimming removed 7 bases from V and 7 bases from J; junction bases left unmatched: 8. CDR3 length: 14 amino acids. In germline, CDR1 is SNHLY, CDR2 FYNNEI. The CDR3 bases are TGTGCCAGCACGAAGGGACAGGGGGTTATTGAAGCTTTCTTT. It specifies CASTKGQGVIEAFF.

This clone came up once. The genes are TRBV14 and TRBJ1-1; possible D gene TRBD1, 6 bases. The CDR3 runs to 15 residues. Trimming took 4 bases from V and 1 from J, leaving 13 bases between them. The germline gives CDR1 SGHDN, CDR2 FVKESK. The CDR3: CASSRGQTPNTEAFF. CDR3 bases: TGTGCCAGCAGCCGAGGACAGACCCCGAACACTGAAGCTTTCTTT. The full variable domain, rest sourced from reference TRBV14 and TRBJ1-1, is EAGVTQFPSHSVIEKGQTVTLRCDPISGHDNLYWYRRVMGKEIKFLLHFVKESKQDESGMPNNRFLAERTGGTYSTLKVQPAELEDSGVYFCASSRGQTPNTEAFFGQGTRLTVV.

In DNA form, the CDR3 reads TGTGCCAGCAGCGTTCGGGACTTACAAGAGACCCAGTACTTC. It encodes CASSVRDLQETQYF. V and J are TRBV7-9 and TRBJ2-5; D possibly corresponds to TRBD2 (6 bases). Trimming cost V 5 bases and J 2 bases, with 12 bases left between them. The CDR3 is 14 amino acids. Germline CDR1 reads SEHNR; CDR2 reads FQNEAQ (reference sequence).

The V gene is TRBV10-3, the J gene TRBJ2-5; TRBD2 agrees at 14 bases. Germline loops: CDR1 ENHRY, CDR2 SYGVKD. CDR3 length equals 16 residues. Germline trimming cut 6 bases from V and 3 bases from J; bases unmatched to any gene: 6. In DNA, the CDR3 is TGTGCCATCAGCTCTCCGGGACTAGCGGGAGAAGAGACCCAGTACTTC. It is translated as CAISSPGLAGEETQYF.

The chain employs TRBV7-3 and TRBJ1-1; D not resolved. CDR1 and CDR2 (germline): SGHTA, FQGTGA. This CDR3 spans 15 amino acids. V lost 0 bases and J lost 1, with 9 bases in between. CDR3 sequence: CASSLTPVANTEAFF. CDR3 coding DNA: TGTGCCAGCAGCTTAACTCCGGTCGCGAACACTGAAGCTTTCTTT.

The chain carries TRBV5-1 and TRBJ1-1; D is unresolved. CDR3 length: 15 amino acids. Trimming stripped 2 bases from V and 0 bases from J, with 11 bases between. Germline V gene lookup returns CDR1 SGHRS and CDR2 YFSETQ. The CDR3 here is CASSLSTSLNTEAFF. As DNA, the CDR3 is TGCGCCAGCAGCTTATCGACAAGTCTGAACACTGAAGCTTTCTTT.

The CDR3 here is CSVLILNTGELFF. CDR3 sequence (DNA): TGCAGCGTTCTAATCCTGAACACCGGGGAGCTGTTTTTT. The chain joins TRBV29-1 to TRBJ2-2, with D unclear. From germline, CDR1 is SQVTM and CDR2 ANQGSEA. The CDR3 totals 13 residues. V lost 5 bases, J lost 1 base, and 8 bases lay in between.

The rearrangement links TRBV3-1 (or the pseudogene TRBV3-2) to TRBJ2-3; D gene ambiguous. The CDR3 runs 17 residues. Germline V gives CDR1 LGHDT, CDR2 YNNKEL (reference sequence). Trimming took off 3 bases at V and 0 bases at J, with 16 bases between the two ends. CDR3 protein: CASSHPGHSESTDTQYF. CDR3 bases: TGTGCCAGCAGCCACCCTGGTCACAGTGAAAGCACAGATACGCAGTATTTT.

J is TRBJ1-5 and V is TRBV5-1; 7 positions match TRBD1. CDR1 and CDR2 from the germline V gene are SGHRS and YFSETQ. The CDR3 has 15 residues. The V and J ends lost 4 bases and 7 bases, in that order; junction bases with no gene match: 11. The CDR3 nucleotides read TGCGCCAGCAGCGCCTCGACAGGGCTGGGACAGCCCCAGCATTTT. Protein product: CASSASTGLGQPQHF.

The chain combines TRBV9 with TRBJ2-3; 11 nucleotides match TRBD2. The CDR3 totals 16 residues. The germline V gene has CDR1 SGDLS and CDR2 YYNGEE. V was clipped by 3 bases and J by 1 base; unmatched bases: 4. CDR3 DNA: TGTGCCAGCAGCGCGACGGGACTAGCGGGCACAGATACGCAGTATTTT. It specifies CASSATGLAGTDTQYF.